These 6 T cell receptor beta chains were all obtained from the same sample, sequenced in a study of cytomegalovirus exposure and HLA in healthy donors. Primers: 60 Vbeta forward and 13 Jbeta reverse. Sequencing was performed with immunoSEQ multiplex PCR; in TCRdb, only in-frame clones are kept and a portion is missing. The listing contains approximately 45,000 clones. Sequencing was performed on PBMCs. The receptor set was obtained from a male donor in good health and CMV-seronegative.

The chain joins TRBV7-2 to TRBJ1-2; D ambiguous. This CDR3 is built from 13 residues. V was cut by 5 bases and J by 9 bases, with 16 bases left in between. Germline-derived CDR1 and CDR2 are SGHTA and FQGNSA. CDR3 loop: CASSPQTLLSYTF. DNA for the CDR3: TGTGCCAGCAGCCCACAAACCCTCCTTAGCTACACCTTC.

The chain combines TRBV5-6 with TRBJ2-7, with a possible D match to TRBD2 (6 bases). From germline, CDR1 is SGHDT and CDR2 YYEEEE. The length of the CDR3 is 15 residues. Trimming removed 3 bases at V and 3 bases at J, with 16 bases between. The CDR3 is CASSSLGLKNYEQYF. The CDR3 coding sequence is TGTGCCAGCAGCTCCCTCGGACTAAAAAACTACGAGCAGTACTTC.

The chain is built from TRBV6-1 and TRBJ2-2; D perhaps matches TRBD1 (6 bases). The V gene lost 8 bases and the J gene lost 3 bases, with 10 bases spanning the gap. The V gene's germline CDR1 is MNHNS and CDR2 SASEGT. This CDR3 spans 13 amino acids. The CDR3, as DNA: TGTGCCAGCTCCAGGGGCGACACCGGGGAGCTGTTTTTT. It is translated as CASSRGDTGELFF.

CDR3 sequence: CASSRQGAYEQYF. The CDR3 DNA sequence: TGTGCCAGCTCACGACAGGGGGCCTACGAGCAGTACTTC. The chain is built from TRBV18 and TRBJ2-7, with 9 positions matching TRBD1. The ends lost 4 bases at V and 2 bases at J; junction bases unmatched: 0. Germline lookup yields CDR1 KGHSH and CDR2 LQKENI. The CDR3 spans 13 residues.

The J gene is TRBJ2-2, the V gene TRBV5-1, with 8 bases identical to TRBD2. The length of the CDR3 is 17 residues. The V and J ends lost 0 bases and 3 bases, in that order; junction bases with no gene match: 7. Germline V gene sequence: CDR1 SGHRS, CDR2 YFSETQ. CDR3 nucleotide sequence: TGCGCCAGCAGCTTGGAACCTAGCGGGTGGGACACCGGGGAGCTGTTTTTT. Its translation: CASSLEPSGWDTGELFF.

The rearrangement links TRBV18 to TRBJ2-7, with a possible D match to TRBD2 (7 bases). V lost 4 bases and J 2 bases, leaving 9 bases between the germline ends. CDR3 size: 13 residues. Germline-derived CDR1 and CDR2 are KGHSH and LQKENI. Here the CDR3 reads CASSLGGPYEQYF. In nucleotides, the CDR3 is TGTGCCAGCTCACTCGGGGGGCCCTACGAGCAGTACTTC.